The 9 T cell receptor beta chains below were found in one sample sequenced in a study of memory CD4+ T cells and cytomegalovirus serostatus. Clones were read by immunoSEQ multiplex PCR, and TCRdb kept only the in-frame ones, dropping some. Of approximately 45,000 clones detected, 79% appear once; the ten largest clones hold around 1.1%. The sort gate was single viable CD3+CD4+CD8-CD45RO+ cells for memory CD4+ T cells. Sequences were obtained from memory CD4+ T cells from blood. The source is an adult in good health and CMV-seronegative.

The V and J genes are TRBV5-6 and TRBJ1-2; 10 bases fit TRBD1. The CDR3 contains 15 residues. The V gene end was trimmed by 5 bases and the J gene end by 3 bases; junction bases not matched to a gene: 7. In germline, CDR1 is SGHDT, CDR2 YYEEEE. CDR3 loop: CASSPGTGEDYGYTF. The CDR3 DNA follows: TGTGCCAGCAGTCCCGGGACAGGGGAGGACTATGGCTACACCTTC. The entire variable domain, with the rest obtained from reference TRBV5-6 and TRBJ1-2, is as follows: DAGVTQSPTHLIKTRGQQVTLRCSPKSGHDTVSWYQQALGQGPQFIFQYYEEEERQRGNFPDRFSGHQFPNYSSELNVNALLLGDSALYLCASSPGTGEDYGYTFGSGTRLTVV.

The chain employs TRBV5-1 and TRBJ2-2; 8 bases agree with TRBD2. The germline CDR1 and CDR2 sequences are SGHRS and YFSETQ. CDR3 length: 16 amino acids. The V and J ends lost 1 base and 4 bases, in that order; junction bases with no gene match: 6. CDR3 in amino acids: CASSLTVGGVTGELFF. As DNA, the CDR3 is TGCGCCAGCAGCTTGACGGTCGGGGGGGTCACCGGGGAGCTGTTTTTT.

The J gene is TRBJ2-1, the V gene TRBV6-1; D is unresolved. This CDR3 has 14 residues. CDR1 MNHNS and CDR2 SASEGT come from the germline V gene. The CDR3 sequence: CAARTVGLIGEQFF. CDR3 in DNA: TGTGCGGCCCGAACGGTCGGTTTGATTGGTGAGCAGTTCTTC.

J is TRBJ2-7 and V is TRBV7-9; tentatively, D is TRBD2 (5 bases). The germline V gene has CDR1 SEHNR and CDR2 FQNEAQ (reference sequence). This CDR3 has 15 residues. V dropped 3 bases and J dropped 6 bases, with 18 bases sitting between them. CDR3 nucleotide sequence: TGTGCCAGCAGCTTCGAGGGAGTTGTGGGAGTCGAGCAGTACTTC. As protein: CASSFEGVVGVEQYF.

The rearrangement uses TRBV6-5 and TRBJ2-7, with no clear D. The germline gives CDR1 MNHEY, CDR2 SVGAGI. Between the trimmed V and J ends, which lost 0 bases and 4 bases, there was a span of 10 bases. The CDR3 runs to 14 residues. The CDR3 coding sequence is TGTGCCAGCAGTTACTCGCGGAGTTTGTACGAGCAGTACTTC. Translated, it gives CASSYSRSLYEQYF.

The chain joins TRBV18 to TRBJ1-2; possible D gene TRBD1, 5 bases. The CDR3 is made up of 13 amino acids. Trimming took off 3 bases at V and 8 bases at J, with 13 bases between the two ends. CDR1 is KGHSH and CDR2 is LQKENI in the germline V gene. The CDR3 loop is CASSPETGEGYTF. The CDR3 nucleotides are TGTGCCAGCTCACCTGAAACGGGGGAAGGCTACACCTTC.

The chain has TRBV30 and TRBJ2-2, with 10 bases fitting TRBD2. The CDR3 length is 16 residues. With V trimmed by 8 bases and J by 2 bases, 11 bases remained unmatched. CDR1 is GTSNPN, CDR2 SVGIG, per germline (reference sequence). CDR3 sequence reads: CAAIISSGSNTGELFF. The CDR3 nucleotides read TGTGCCGCAATCATTTCTAGCGGGAGTAACACCGGGGAGCTGTTTTTT.

The rearrangement links TRBV18 to TRBJ2-1; TRBD2 matches 10 bases. V was clipped by 3 bases and J by 8 bases; unmatched bases: 4. This CDR3 region has 14 residues. CDR1 and CDR2 (germline): KGHSH, LQKENI. The DNA for the CDR3 is TGTGCCAGCTCACCCGGGACTAGCGCGGATGAGCAGTTCTTC. Protein product: CASSPGTSADEQFF.

This clone was detected a few times. This chain joins TRBV28 and TRBJ1-3; maybe TRBD1 (5 bases). Trimming removed 2 bases from V and 0 bases from J, with 8 bases in between. The CDR3 loop spans 15 amino acids. CDR1 and CDR2 from the germline V gene are MDHEN and SYDVKM. Here the CDR3 reads CASSLLGGSGNTIYF. The CDR3 DNA follows: TGTGCCAGCAGTTTACTCGGGGGCTCTGGAAACACCATATATTTT. The variable domain in full, completed from reference TRBV28 and TRBJ1-3, reads DVKVTQSSRYLVKRTGEKVFLECVQDMDHENMFWYRQDPGLGLRLIYFSYDVKMKEKGDIPEGYSVSREKKERFSLILESASTNQTSMYLCASSLLGGSGNTIYFGEGSWLTVV.